This entry concerns a single TCR beta chain. Sequencing used immunoSEQ multiplex PCR; TCRdb keeps in-frame clones, though not all of them. The sample has around 100,000 clones; 92% are singletons. In germline, CDR1 is MNHEY, CDR2 SMNVEV (reference sequence). The CDR3 extends over 13 amino acids. V was cut by 6 bases and J by 0 bases, with 9 bases left in between. The data were taken from a study of T cell changes during pregnancy in multiple sclerosis. The rearrangement joins TRBV27 to TRBJ2-7, with D maybe TRBD2 (5 bases). This TCR derives from a female donor with multiple sclerosis, enrolled in a pregnancy study. Sequenced here: peripheral blood, sampled after pregnancy. The CDR3, as DNA: TGTGCCAGCAGCGTGGAGGCCTCCTACGAGCAGTACTTC. It specifies CASSVEASYEQYF.